This T cell receptor beta chain was found in a study of cytomegalovirus exposure and HLA in healthy donors. General observations from the study: Data from an earlier analysis indicated that most TCR beta V segments were productive either about 87% or about 30% of the time. Donors belonging to an Asian-associated ancestry cluster reportedly showed fewer N-insertions in productive TCRs than the 666-donor mean, according to what a later analysis found. Reports state that TCR beta sequences accurately predicted most subjects' HLA-A and HLA-B alleles.

The study ran its PCR with 60 Vbeta and 13 Jbeta primers. Sequenced by immunoSEQ multiplex PCR; TCRdb stores in-frame clones only, minus some. The data hold 210,000 or so clones, with roughly four fifths observed a single time. Details on this clone: Its specificity is unknown.

This CDR3 comprises 16 residues. Losses at the gene ends were 5 bases for V and 2 bases for J; bases not matched to a gene: 3. Germline values: CDR1 SGHTA, CDR2 FQGNSA. The V and J genes are TRBV7-2 and TRBJ2-1; the match to TRBD2 covers 13 bases. The sample consisted of PBMCs. The sequence was collected from a woman aged 40 to 50 in good health and CMV-seronegative. The CDR3 spells CASSRTSGGTYNEQFF. In DNA form, the CDR3 reads TGTGCCAGCAGCCGGACTAGCGGGGGTACCTACAATGAGCAGTTCTTC.